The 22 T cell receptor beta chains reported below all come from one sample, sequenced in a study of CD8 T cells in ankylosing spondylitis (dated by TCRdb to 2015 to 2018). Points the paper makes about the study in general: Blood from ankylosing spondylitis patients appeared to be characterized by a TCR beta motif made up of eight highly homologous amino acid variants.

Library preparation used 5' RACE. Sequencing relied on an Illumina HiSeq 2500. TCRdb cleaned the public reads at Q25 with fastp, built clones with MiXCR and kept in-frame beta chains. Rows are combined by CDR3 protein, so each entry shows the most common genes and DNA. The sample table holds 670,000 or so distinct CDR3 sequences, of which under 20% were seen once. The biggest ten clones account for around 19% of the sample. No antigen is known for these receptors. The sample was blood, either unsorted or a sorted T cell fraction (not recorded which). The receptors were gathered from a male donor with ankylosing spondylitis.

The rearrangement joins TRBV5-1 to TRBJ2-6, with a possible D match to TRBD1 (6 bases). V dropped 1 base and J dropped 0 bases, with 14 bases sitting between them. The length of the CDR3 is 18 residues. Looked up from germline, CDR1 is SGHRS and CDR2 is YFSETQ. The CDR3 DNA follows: TGCGCCAGCAGCTTGATAGGACAGATGAGCTCTGGGGCCAACGTCCTGACTTTC. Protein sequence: CASSLIGQMSSGANVLTF.

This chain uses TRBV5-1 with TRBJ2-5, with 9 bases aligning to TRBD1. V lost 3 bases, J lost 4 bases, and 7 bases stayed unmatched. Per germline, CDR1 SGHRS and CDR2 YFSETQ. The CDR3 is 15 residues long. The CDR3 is CASSYSGTGPETQYF. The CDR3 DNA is TGCGCCAGCAGCTACTCCGGGACAGGGCCAGAGACCCAGTACTTC. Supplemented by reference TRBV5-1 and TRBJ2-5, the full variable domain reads KAGVTQTPRYLIKTRGQQVTLSCSPISGHRSVSWYQQTPGQGLQFLFEYFSETQRNKGNFPGRFSGRQFSNSRSEMNVSTLELGDSALYLCASSYSGTGPETQYFGPGTRLLVL.

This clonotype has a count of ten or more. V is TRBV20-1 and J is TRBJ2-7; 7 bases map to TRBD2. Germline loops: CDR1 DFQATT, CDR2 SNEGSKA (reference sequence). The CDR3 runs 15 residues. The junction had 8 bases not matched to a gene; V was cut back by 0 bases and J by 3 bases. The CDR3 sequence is CSARDWRGSNYEQYF. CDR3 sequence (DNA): TGCAGTGCTAGAGATTGGCGGGGGTCGAACTACGAGCAGTACTTC.

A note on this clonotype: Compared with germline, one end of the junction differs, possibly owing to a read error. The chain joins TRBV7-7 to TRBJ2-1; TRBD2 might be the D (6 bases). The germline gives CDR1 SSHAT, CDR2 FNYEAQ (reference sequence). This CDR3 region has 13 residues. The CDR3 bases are TGTGCTAGCAGCCCCATTGGGGGGAATGAGCAGTTCTTC. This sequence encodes CASSPIGGNEQFF.

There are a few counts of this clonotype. The chain's CDR3 is CASSFQAGGPEQYF. Written as DNA, the CDR3 is TGTGCCAGCAGCTTTCAAGCGGGAGGGCCCGAGCAGTACTTC. The chain couples TRBV7-6 to TRBJ2-7; 10 nucleotides agree with TRBD2. This CDR3 spans 14 amino acids. V was clipped by 3 bases and J by 6 bases; unmatched bases: 5. Looked up from germline, CDR1 is SGHVS and CDR2 is FNYEAQ.

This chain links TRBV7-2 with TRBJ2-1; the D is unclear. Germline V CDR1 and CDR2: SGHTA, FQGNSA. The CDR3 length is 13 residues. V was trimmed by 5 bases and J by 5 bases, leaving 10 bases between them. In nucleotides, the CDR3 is TGTGCCAGCAGCCCCTCCGTCCACAATGAGCAGTTCTTC. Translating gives CASSPSVHNEQFF.

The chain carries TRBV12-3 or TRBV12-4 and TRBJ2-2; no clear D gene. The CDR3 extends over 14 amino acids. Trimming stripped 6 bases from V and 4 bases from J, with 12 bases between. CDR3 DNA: TGTGCCAGCAGCCTTCCCCTATTCACCGGGGAGCTGTTTTTT. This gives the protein CASSLPLFTGELFF.

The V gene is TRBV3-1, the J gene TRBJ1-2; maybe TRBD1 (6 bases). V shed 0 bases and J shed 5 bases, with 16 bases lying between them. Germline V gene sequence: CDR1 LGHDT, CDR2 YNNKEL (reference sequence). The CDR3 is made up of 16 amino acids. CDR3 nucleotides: TGTGCCAGCAGCCAAGATCGCCGCAAAGGGGGGTATGGCTACACCTTC. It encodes CASSQDRRKGGYGYTF.

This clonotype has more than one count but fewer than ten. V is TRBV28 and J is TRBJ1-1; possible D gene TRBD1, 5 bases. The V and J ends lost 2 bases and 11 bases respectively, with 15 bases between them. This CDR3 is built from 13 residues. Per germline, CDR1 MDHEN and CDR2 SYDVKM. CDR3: CASSLVEGSRAFF. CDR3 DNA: TGTGCCAGCAGTTTAGTGGAGGGGAGTAGGGCTTTCTTT. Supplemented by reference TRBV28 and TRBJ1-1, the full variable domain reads DVKVTQSSRYLVKRTGEKVFLECVQDMDHENMFWYRQDPGLGLRLIYFSYDVKMKEKGDIPEGYSVSREKKERFSLILESASTNQTSMYLCASSLVEGSRAFFGQGTRLTVV.

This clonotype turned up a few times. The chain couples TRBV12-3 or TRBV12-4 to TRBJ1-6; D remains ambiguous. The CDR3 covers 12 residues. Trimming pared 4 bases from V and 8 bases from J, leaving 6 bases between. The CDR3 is CASSWWDSPLHF. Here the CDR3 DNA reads TGTGCCAGCAGTTGGTGGGATTCACCCCTCCACTTT.

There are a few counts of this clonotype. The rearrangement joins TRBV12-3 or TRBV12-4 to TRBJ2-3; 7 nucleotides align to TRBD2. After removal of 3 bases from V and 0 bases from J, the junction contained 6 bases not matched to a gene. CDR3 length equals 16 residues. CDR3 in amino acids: CASSFSLAGSTDTQYF. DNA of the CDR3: TGTGCCAGCAGTTTTTCTTTAGCGGGTAGCACAGATACGCAGTATTTT.

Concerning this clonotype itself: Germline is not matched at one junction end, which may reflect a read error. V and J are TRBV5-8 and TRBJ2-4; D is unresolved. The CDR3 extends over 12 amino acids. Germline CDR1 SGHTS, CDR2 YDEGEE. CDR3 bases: TGTGCCAGCAGCTTGGCCACAAACATTCAGTACTTC. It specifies CASSLATNIQYF.

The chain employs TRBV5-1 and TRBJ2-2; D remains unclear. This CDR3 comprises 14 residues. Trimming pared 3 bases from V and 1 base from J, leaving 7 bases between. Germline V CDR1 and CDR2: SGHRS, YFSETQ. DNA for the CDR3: TGCGCCAGCAGCTCCCCAATGAACACCGGGGAGCTGTTTTTT. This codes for CASSSPMNTGELFF.

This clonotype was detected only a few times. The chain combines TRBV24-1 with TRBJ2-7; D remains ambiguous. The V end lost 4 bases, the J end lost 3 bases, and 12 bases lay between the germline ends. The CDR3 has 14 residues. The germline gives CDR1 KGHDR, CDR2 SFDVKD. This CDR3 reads CATSDPTINYEQYF. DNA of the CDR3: TGTGCCACCAGTGACCCTACCATCAACTACGAGCAGTACTTC.

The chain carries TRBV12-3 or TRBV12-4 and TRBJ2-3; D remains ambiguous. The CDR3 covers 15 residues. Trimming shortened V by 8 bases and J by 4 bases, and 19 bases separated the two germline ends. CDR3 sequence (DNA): TGTGCCAGCCGACCGGACGTCTCCCTTTCAGATACGCAGTATTTT. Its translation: CASRPDVSLSDTQYF.

CDR3 coding DNA: TGTGCCAGCAGTTTAACGACAGGGGGCGGCACCGGGGAGCTGTTTTTT. This codes for CASSLTTGGGTGELFF. V gene TRBV28 combines with J gene TRBJ2-2; 10 bases line up with TRBD1. The ends lost 2 bases at V and 4 bases at J; junction bases unmatched: 4. In germline, CDR1 is MDHEN, CDR2 SYDVKM. The CDR3 length is 16 residues.

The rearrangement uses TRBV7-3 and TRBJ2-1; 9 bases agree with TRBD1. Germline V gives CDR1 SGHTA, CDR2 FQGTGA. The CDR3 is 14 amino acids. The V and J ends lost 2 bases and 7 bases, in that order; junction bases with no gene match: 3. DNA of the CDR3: TGTGCCAGCAGCTTAGGGACAGGGATGAATGAGCAGTTCTTC. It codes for CASSLGTGMNEQFF.

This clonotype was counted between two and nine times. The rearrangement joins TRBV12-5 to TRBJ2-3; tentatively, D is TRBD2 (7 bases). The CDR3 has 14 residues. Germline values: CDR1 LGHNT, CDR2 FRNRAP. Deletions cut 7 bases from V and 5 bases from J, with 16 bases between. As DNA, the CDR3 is TGTGCTAGTGCCCAGGGGACTACAAGAGATACGCAGTATTTT. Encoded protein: CASAQGTTRDTQYF.

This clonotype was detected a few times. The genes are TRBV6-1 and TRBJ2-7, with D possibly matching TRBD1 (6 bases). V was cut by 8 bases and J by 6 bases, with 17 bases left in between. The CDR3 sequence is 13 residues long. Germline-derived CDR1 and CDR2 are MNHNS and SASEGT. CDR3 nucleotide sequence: TGTGCCAGCGGAAGTCCCGGGACACTCGAGCAGTACTTC. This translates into CASGSPGTLEQYF.

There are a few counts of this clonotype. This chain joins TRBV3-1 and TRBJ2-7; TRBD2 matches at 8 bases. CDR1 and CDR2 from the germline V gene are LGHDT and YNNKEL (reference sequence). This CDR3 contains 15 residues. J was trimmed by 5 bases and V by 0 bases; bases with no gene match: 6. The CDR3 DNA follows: TGTGCCAGCAGCCAAGAGTCAGCGGGAGTTGACGAGCAGTACTTC. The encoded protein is CASSQESAGVDEQYF.

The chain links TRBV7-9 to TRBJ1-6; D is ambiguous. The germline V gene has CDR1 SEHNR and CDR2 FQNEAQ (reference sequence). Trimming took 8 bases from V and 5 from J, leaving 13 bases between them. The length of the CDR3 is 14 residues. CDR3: CASARVGDNSPLHF. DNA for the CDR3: TGTGCCAGCGCGAGGGTCGGGGATAATTCACCCCTCCACTTT.

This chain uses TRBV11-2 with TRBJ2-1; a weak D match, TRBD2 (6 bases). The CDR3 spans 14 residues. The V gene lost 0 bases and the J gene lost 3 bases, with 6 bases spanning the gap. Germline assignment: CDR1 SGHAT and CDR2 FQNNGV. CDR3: CASSLERGYNEQFF. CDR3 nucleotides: TGTGCCAGCAGCTTAGAGCGGGGCTACAATGAGCAGTTCTTC.